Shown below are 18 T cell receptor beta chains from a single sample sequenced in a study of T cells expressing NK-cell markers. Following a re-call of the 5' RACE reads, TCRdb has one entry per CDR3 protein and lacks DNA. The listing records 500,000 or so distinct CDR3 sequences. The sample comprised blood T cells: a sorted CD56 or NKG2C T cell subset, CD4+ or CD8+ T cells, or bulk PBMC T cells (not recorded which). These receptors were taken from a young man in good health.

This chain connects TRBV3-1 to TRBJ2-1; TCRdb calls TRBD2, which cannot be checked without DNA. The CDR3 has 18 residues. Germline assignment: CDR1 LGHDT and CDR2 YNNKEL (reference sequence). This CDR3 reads CASSPRLAGGTPWDEQFF.

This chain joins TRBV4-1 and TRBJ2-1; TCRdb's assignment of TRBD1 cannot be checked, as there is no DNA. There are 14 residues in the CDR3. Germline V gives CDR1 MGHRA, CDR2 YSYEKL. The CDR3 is CASSHHGTTNEQFF.

The CDR3 is CASSFGTLADTQYF. The rearrangement links TRBV12-3 or TRBV12-4 to TRBJ2-3; TCRdb outputs TRBD2, but without DNA this stays unchecked. The CDR3 runs to 14 residues.

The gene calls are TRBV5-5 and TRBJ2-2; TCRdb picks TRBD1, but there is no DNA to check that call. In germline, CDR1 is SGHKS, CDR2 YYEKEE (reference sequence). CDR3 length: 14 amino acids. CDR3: CASSPGADTGELFF.

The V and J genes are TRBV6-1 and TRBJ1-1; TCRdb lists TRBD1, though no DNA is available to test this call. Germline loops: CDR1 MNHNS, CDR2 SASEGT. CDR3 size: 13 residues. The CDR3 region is CASSTRRTDEAFF.

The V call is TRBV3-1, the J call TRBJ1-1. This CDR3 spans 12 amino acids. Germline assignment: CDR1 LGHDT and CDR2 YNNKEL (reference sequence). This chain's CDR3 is CASSLKQSRAFF.

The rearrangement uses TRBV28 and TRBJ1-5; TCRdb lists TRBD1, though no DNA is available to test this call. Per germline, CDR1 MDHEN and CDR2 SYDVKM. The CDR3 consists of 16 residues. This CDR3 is CASKTSGHPEGQPQHF.

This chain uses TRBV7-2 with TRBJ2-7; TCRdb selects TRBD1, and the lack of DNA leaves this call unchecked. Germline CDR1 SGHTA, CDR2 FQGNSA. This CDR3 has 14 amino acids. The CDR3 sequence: CASSSPKSSYEQYF.

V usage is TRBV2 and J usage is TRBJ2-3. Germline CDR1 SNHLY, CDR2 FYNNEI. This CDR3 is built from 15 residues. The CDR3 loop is CASSEERGLSGTQYF.

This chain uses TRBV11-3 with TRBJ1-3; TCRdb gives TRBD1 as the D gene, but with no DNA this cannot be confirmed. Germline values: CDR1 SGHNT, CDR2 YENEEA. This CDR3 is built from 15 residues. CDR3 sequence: CASSPDRVSGNTIYF.

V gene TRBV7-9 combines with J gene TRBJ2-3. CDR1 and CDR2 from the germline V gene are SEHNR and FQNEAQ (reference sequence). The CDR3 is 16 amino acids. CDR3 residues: CAVILASGASTDTQYF.

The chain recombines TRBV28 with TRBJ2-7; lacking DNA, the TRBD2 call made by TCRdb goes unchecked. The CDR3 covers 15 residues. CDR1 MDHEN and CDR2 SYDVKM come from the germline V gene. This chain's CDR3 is CASSPAVRPPDEQYF.

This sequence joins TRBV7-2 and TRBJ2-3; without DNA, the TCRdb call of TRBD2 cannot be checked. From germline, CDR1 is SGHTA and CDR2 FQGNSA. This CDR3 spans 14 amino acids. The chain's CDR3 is CASSLVSGAHTQYF.

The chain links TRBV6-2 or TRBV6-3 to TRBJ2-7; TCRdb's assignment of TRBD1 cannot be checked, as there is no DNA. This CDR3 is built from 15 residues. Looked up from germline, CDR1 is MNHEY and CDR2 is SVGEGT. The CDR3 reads CASSYFGTDGYEQYF.

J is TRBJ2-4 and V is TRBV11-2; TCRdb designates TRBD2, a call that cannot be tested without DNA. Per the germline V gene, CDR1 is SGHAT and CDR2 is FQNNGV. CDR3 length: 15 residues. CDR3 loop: CASSSPREAKNIQYF.

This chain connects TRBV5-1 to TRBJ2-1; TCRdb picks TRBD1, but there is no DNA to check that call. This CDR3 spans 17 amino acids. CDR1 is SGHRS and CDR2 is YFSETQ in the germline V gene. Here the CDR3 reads CASSPLHRGSSYNEQFF. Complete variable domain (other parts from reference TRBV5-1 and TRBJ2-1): KAGVTQTPRYLIKTRGQQVTLSCSPISGHRSVSWYQQTPGQGLQFLFEYFSETQRNKGNFPGRFSGRQFSNSRSEMNVSTLELGDSALYLCASSPLHRGSSYNEQFFGPGTRLTVL.

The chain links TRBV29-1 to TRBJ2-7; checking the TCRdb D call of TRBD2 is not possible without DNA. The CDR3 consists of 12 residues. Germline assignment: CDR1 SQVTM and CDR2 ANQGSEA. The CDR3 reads CSVEASASKQYF.

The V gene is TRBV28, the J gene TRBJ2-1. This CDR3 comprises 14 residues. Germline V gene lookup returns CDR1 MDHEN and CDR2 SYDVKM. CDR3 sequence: CASSLSGTVDEQFF.